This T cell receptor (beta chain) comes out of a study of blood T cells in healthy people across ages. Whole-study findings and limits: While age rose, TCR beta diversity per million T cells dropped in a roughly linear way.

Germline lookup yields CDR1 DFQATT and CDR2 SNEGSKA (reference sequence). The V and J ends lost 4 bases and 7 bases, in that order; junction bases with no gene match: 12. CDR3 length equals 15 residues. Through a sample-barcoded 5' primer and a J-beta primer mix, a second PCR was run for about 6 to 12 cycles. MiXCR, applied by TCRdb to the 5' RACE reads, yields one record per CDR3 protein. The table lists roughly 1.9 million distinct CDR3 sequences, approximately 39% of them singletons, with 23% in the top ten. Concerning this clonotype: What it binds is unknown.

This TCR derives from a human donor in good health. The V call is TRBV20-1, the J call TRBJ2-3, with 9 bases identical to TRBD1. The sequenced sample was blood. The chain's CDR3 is CSAIRGQGTLHTQYF. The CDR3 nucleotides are TGCAGTGCTATACGCGGACAGGGGACACTTCATACGCAGTATTTT.